The source of this T cell receptor (beta chain) is a study of cytomegalovirus exposure and HLA in healthy donors. CDR3 length: 15 residues. Germline V CDR1 and CDR2: ENHRY, SYGVKD. V lost 5 bases, J lost 0 bases, and 4 bases stayed unmatched. PCR involved 60 Vbeta and 13 Jbeta primers. Produced via immunoSEQ multiplex PCR; TCRdb's table is partial and in-frame only. The data hold about 120,000 clones, with over 75% observed a single time. Note on this clone: What it binds is unknown.

Overall study findings and caveats: Being productive about 87% or about 30% of the time was typical of most TCR beta V segments in an earlier analysis.

The TCR originated in a woman aged 18-30 years in good health and CMV-seronegative. Sequencing was done on a sample of PBMCs. This chain uses TRBV10-3 with TRBJ2-7; the match to TRBD2 covers 10 bases. CDR3 nucleotide sequence: TGTGCCATCAGTCCCGGGACTAGCGCCTCCTACGAGCAGTACTTC. It yields the protein CAISPGTSASYEQYF.